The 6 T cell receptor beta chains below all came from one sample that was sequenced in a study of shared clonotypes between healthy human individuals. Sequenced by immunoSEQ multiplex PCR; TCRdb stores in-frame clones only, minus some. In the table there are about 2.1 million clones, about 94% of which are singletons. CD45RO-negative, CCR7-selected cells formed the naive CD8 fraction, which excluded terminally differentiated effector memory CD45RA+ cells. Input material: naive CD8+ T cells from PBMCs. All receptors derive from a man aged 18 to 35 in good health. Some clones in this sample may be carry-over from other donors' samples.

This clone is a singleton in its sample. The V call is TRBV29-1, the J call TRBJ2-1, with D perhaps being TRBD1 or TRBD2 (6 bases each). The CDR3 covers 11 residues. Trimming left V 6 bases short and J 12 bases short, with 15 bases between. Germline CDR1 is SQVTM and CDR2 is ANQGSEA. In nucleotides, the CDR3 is TGCAGCGTGCTACAGGGAGGAGGGCAGTTCTTC. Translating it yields CSVLQGGGQFF.

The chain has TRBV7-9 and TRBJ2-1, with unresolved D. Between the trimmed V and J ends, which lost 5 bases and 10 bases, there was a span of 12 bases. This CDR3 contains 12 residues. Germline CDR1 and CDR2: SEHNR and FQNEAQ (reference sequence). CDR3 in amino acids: CASSPSELEQFF. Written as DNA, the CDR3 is TGTGCCAGCAGCCCGAGTGAGCTGGAGCAGTTCTTC.

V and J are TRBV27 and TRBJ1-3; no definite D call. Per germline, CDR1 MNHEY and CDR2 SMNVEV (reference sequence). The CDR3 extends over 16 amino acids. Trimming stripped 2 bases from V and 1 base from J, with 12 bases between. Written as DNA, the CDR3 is TGTGCCAGCAGTTTAACCCCGGTTCCGTCTGGAAACACCATATATTTT. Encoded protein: CASSLTPVPSGNTIYF.

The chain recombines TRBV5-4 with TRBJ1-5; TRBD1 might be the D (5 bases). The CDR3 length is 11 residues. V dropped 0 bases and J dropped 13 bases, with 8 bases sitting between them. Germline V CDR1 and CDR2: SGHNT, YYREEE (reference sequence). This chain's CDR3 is CASSLGRGQHF. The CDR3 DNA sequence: TGTGCCAGCAGCTTGGGGAGGGGTCAGCATTTT.

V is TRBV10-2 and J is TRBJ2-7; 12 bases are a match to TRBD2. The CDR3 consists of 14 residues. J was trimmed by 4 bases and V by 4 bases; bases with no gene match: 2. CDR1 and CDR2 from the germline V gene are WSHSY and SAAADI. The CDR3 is CASSATSGSYEQYF. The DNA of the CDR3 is TGCGCCAGCAGTGCGACTAGCGGGAGTTACGAGCAGTACTTC.

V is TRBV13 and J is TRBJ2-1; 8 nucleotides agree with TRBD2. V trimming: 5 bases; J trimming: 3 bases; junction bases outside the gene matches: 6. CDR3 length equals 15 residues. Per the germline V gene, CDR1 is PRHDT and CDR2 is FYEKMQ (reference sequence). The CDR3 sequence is CASSQGSGGYNEQFF. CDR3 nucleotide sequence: TGTGCCAGCAGCCAAGGAAGCGGGGGCTACAATGAGCAGTTCTTC.